This passage covers 14 T cell receptor beta chains from one sample sequenced in a study of post-analysis software for immune sequencing data (dated by TCRdb to between 2014 and 2016). Library creation used PCR. Instrument used: Illumina HiSeq 2500. Unique molecular identifiers were incorporated into TCR beta cDNA libraries to reduce PCR and sequencing biases. TCRdb applied fastp at Q25 and MiXCR to the public reads, then kept only in-frame beta chains. Rows with a matching CDR3 protein are joined into one entry that keeps the most common DNA and genes. Across this sample there are over 700,000 distinct CDR3 sequences, with just under 30% seen only once. The ten largest clones take up around 0.56% of the sample. Here is what the overall study found, with its caveats: A handful of TRBV segments, including TRBV5-6, TRBV5-1 and TRBV20-1, were significantly more frequent in patients than controls.

Their antigens remain unidentified. Source material: blood. All receptors come from a girl between 5 and 17 years old with multiple sclerosis.

V gene TRBV7-9 combines with J gene TRBJ2-3; D unresolved. Trimming took 7 bases from V and 2 from J, leaving 16 bases between them. The CDR3 runs to 15 residues. The germline V gene has CDR1 SEHNR and CDR2 FQNEAQ (reference sequence). As DNA, the CDR3 is TGTGCCAGCATGGAGTCAGGTAGTCTCACAGATACGCAGTATTTT. Translating gives CASMESGSLTDTQYF.

A few counts support this clonotype. The V call is TRBV7-2, the J call TRBJ1-2; 11 bases are a match to TRBD1. Trimming at V came to 4 bases and at J to 2 bases, leaving 3 bases not matched to a gene. In germline, CDR1 is SGHTA, CDR2 FQGNSA. The CDR3 runs to 15 residues. CDR3 in DNA: TGTGCCAGCAGCTCCCGGACAGGGGGCAACTATGGCTACACCTTC. It specifies CASSSRTGGNYGYTF.

This chain uses TRBV7-2 with TRBJ1-6, with D tentatively TRBD1 (5 bases). CDR1 SGHTA and CDR2 FQGNSA come from the germline V gene. V lost 7 bases and J lost 7, with 11 bases in between. This CDR3 has 13 amino acids. The CDR3 protein is CASNLRQNSPLHF. The DNA of the CDR3 is TGTGCCAGCAACCTAAGACAGAATTCACCCCTCCACTTT.

The chain carries TRBV24-1 and TRBJ2-7; 7 bases are a match to TRBD1. The J call may be incorrect, as the DNA end agrees better with TRBJ2-5. The CDR3 is 14 amino acids. The germline V gene has CDR1 KGHDR and CDR2 SFDVKD. CDR3 DNA: TGTGCCACCAGTGATTCCCAAGACAGGGCGACCCAGTACTTC. It yields the protein CATSDSQDRATQYF.

This clonotype was observed many times. The V call is TRBV20-1, the J call TRBJ2-1, with 10 nucleotides matching TRBD2. The V and J ends lost 0 bases and 4 bases, in that order; junction bases with no gene match: 3. Germline-derived CDR1 and CDR2 are DFQATT and SNEGSKA (reference sequence). The CDR3 consists of 15 residues. The CDR3, as DNA: TGCAGTGCTAGAGATCTGGGACTAGCGTACAATGAGCAGTTCTTC. Amino acid sequence: CSARDLGLAYNEQFF.

This clonotype was recorded many times. The CDR3 nucleotides are TGTGCCAGCAGCCGCGGGGGGCGGGCGCTCAATGAGCAGTTCTTC. As protein: CASSRGGRALNEQFF. The chain is built from TRBV12-3 or TRBV12-4 and TRBJ2-1; the match to TRBD2 covers 8 bases. CDR3 length: 15 amino acids. Germline trimming cut 6 bases from V and 6 bases from J; bases unmatched to any gene: 10.

V and J are TRBV29-1 and TRBJ2-4, with a weak D call TRBD2 (6 bases). The DNA end lines up better with TRBJ2-7; the J call may be wrong. The CDR3 loop spans 14 amino acids. The germline V gene has CDR1 SQVTM and CDR2 ANQGSEA. The chain's CDR3 is CSVSKIAAAYEQYF. The CDR3 DNA follows: TGCAGCGTTTCCAAAATAGCGGCTGCCTACGAGCAGTACTTC.

V gene TRBV7-9 combines with J gene TRBJ2-7; perhaps TRBD1 as D (6 bases). V was pared by 5 bases and J by 5 bases, with 16 bases between. The length of the CDR3 is 14 residues. The germline V gene has CDR1 SEHNR and CDR2 FQNEAQ (reference sequence). The CDR3 protein is CASSPRTVSDEQYF. CDR3 sequence (DNA): TGTGCCAGCAGCCCCAGGACAGTATCCGACGAGCAGTACTTC.

The chain uses TRBV5-6 and TRBJ1-2, with D maybe TRBD1 (5 bases). Germline CDR1 and CDR2: SGHDT and YYEEEE. Deletions cut 4 bases from V and 4 bases from J, with 17 bases between. The CDR3 has 15 residues. CDR3 DNA sequence: TGTGCCAGCAGCGCTCCGGGCCTTGGGGGCTATGGCTACACCTTC. This codes for CASSAPGLGGYGYTF.

This chain joins TRBV12-3 or TRBV12-4 and TRBJ2-1; 8 nucleotides line up with TRBD2. The V segment lost 5 bases and the J segment 7 bases; nucleotides outside the gene matches: 19. This CDR3 is 18 amino acids long. CDR3 in amino acids: CASSPHLWLRLARNEQFF. The DNA of the CDR3 is TGTGCCAGCAGTCCCCACCTCTGGCTCAGACTAGCGAGGAATGAGCAGTTCTTC.

Notes on this clonotype: Given a much more abundant clone one base away, this may be a read error. This chain connects TRBV7-6 to TRBJ2-1, with 8 bases matching TRBD2. Per the germline V gene, CDR1 is SGHVS and CDR2 is FNYEAQ. This CDR3 contains 15 residues. The CDR3 nucleotides read TGTGCCAGCAGCGGCCGACTAGCGTCCTACAGTGAGCAGTTCTTC. This translates into CASSGRLASYSEQFF. The full variable domain, completed using reference TRBV7-6 and TRBJ2-1, is GAGVSQSPRYKVTKRGQDVALRCDPISGHVSLYWYRQALGQGPEFLTYFNYEAQQDKSGLPNDRFSAERPEGSISTLTIQRTEQRDSAMYRCASSGRLASYSEQFFGPGTRLTVL.

V is TRBV7-8 and J is TRBJ2-7, with D possibly called TRBD1 or TRBD2 (5 bases each). Trimming cost V 5 bases and J 3 bases, with 17 bases left between them. This CDR3 is 15 amino acids long. Per the germline V gene, CDR1 is SGHVS and CDR2 is FQNEAQ. CDR3 sequence reads: CASSPRPVGDYEQYF. The DNA for the CDR3 is TGTGCCAGCAGCCCCCGTCCCGTGGGGGACTACGAGCAGTACTTC.

This clonotype was observed many times. The chain is built from TRBV20-1 and TRBJ2-1; 10 bases line up with TRBD2. The CDR3 totals 14 residues. From germline, CDR1 is DFQATT and CDR2 SNEGSKA (reference sequence). J was trimmed by 3 bases and V by 6 bases; bases with no gene match: 5. This chain's CDR3 is CSAVAGGNYNEQFF. CDR3 DNA: TGCAGTGCGGTAGCGGGAGGCAACTACAATGAGCAGTTCTTC.

As regards this clonotype: This may stem from a read error, because a much larger clone lies one nucleotide away. This rearrangement joins TRBV10-3 to TRBJ2-5; 9 nucleotides match TRBD1. CDR3 size: 15 residues. Germline loops: CDR1 ENHRY, CDR2 SYGVKD. In nucleotides, the CDR3 is TGTGCCGTCAGTGCGGGACAGGGAGTTACAGAGACCCAGTACTTC. Encoded protein: CAVSAGQGVTETQYF.